This T cell receptor beta chain was retrieved from a study of CD8 T cells in Susac syndrome. Germline V gene data show CDR1 as DFQATT and CDR2 as SNEGSKA (reference sequence). With 7 bases removed from V and 0 bases from J, the gap between germline ends came to 16 bases. This CDR3 is built from 15 residues. Random hexamers primed reverse transcription of about 0.5 to 1 ug RNA. The authors amplified TCR beta CDR3 across 54 Vbeta and 13 Jbeta using immunoSEQ multiplex PCR. TCRdb re-analysed the immunoSEQ multiplex PCR reads in MiXCR, keeping a single row per CDR3 protein. The data contain approximately 150,000 distinct CDR3 sequences, roughly 92% of them singletons. The sequenced target, TCR beta, came from blood CD8+ and CD4+ T cells. Both CD4+ and CD8+ T cells were negatively isolated, and TEMRA cells underwent FACS enrichment.

The gene calls are TRBV20-1 and TRBJ2-1; no clear D. The receptor's source is a human donor with multiple sclerosis. Sequencing was carried out using CD4+ T cells from PBMCs. CDR3 loop: CSVSQVLSSYNEQFF. The CDR3 coding sequence is TGCAGTGTGAGCCAGGTACTCAGCTCCTACAATGAGCAGTTCTTC.